This T cell receptor (beta chain) emerged from a study of cytomegalovirus exposure and HLA in healthy donors (dated by TCRdb to 2016 to 2017). Regarding the complete study: According to an earlier analysis of 450 to 650 of the donors, roughly 180 million T cells yielded approximately 120 million unique TCR beta sequences and 276 Gb of sequence data. About 300 gigabases of sequencing data and approximately 92 million unique TCR sequences made up an early release that covered several hundred HLA-typed donors. Among the approximately 400 genotyped donors, about 83% belonged to the genetic ancestry cluster associated with self-reported Caucasian donors. The study was designed to test whether signatures of past pathogen exposure could be identified by cataloging public T cell receptors. The T cell repertoires of 550 to 850 subjects were profiled by immunosequencing and related to cytomegalovirus serostatus. Along with the roughly 710-subject first cohort, a separate validation cohort of roughly 110 different subjects was used. High-throughput TCR immunosequencing, statistical association of individual TCRs with disease status, and machine learning were combined to predict cytomegalovirus infection status. A later analysis re-examined previously published TCR beta repertoires from 500 to 700 donors and added high-resolution HLA genotyping to investigate patterns of TCR occurrence. In the later analysis, no new phenotypic data were used to find candidate immune exposures; instead, reliance was placed on TCR beta sequences and their occurrence across donors. An earlier analysis of more than 450 of the donors used high-throughput TCR beta sequencing to judge whether each TCR beta V gene segment behaved as functional or pseudogenic. Donor age, sex, ethnicity and CMV serostatus were compiled alongside the repertoire data. In a later genetic analysis, genome-wide SNP genotypes for about 65% of the roughly 670 donors were used, and that subset was treated as a discovery cohort. All discovery cohort repertoires had been generated using a single sequencing platform. HLA typing covered class I and class II loci at four-digit resolution. Typing coverage varied by locus: about 620-630 donors for A, B, C, DRB1 and DQB1; approximately 560 for DQA1; approximately 570 for DPA1; approximately 470 for DPB1. A few DR-DQ haplotypes were handled as single units for association and clustering because linkage in the cohort was strong. Among a few hundred genotyped donors of the cohort, an average of around 240,000 unique TCR beta nucleotide sequences were sequenced per donor, roughly 18% of them non-productive.

Study-level results and caveats: The classifier was reported to diagnose cytomegalovirus status with high specificity and sensitivity in both the original cohort and the validation cohort. The study gave a list of 150 to 200 TCR beta chains associated with cytomegalovirus. The authors suggested that the approach could potentially be extended to other disease states and immunological phenotypes. When HLA alleles, especially DR and DQ, strongly co-occurred, attributing TCR associations to individual alleles was difficult. The presence/absence analyses assumed that sequencing depth was roughly uniform across donors, and that assumption may not be true. In a later analysis, HLA-associated TCR beta chains showed more clonal expansion and lower generation probabilities than non-associated chains that were equally common. According to a later genetic analysis, donors in an Asian-associated ancestry cluster had fewer N-insertions in productive TCRs than the roughly 700-donor mean. Because the 87-base-pair reads could not distinguish some IMGT-functional V segments, including TRBV6-2 and TRBV6-3, those segments were excluded. In this cohort, only TCR beta chains were sequenced, and detectable features were limited by the absence of alpha or paired-chain data. Because counts were too low, seventeen rarely observed V segments, including chromosome 9 orphons, were excluded from the earlier analysis of several hundred of the donors. A further reported finding was that TCR beta sequences accurately predicted the HLA-A and HLA-B alleles for most subjects in the first cohort. Because HLA typing was unavailable for some donors at each locus, only the typed subset was used in association tests. In a later analysis, the rate of TCR association differed among HLA loci, with DRB1 alleles having the most associated TCRs and HLA-C alleles having the fewest. A later analysis reported that several top co-occurrence clusters appeared linked to parvovirus B19, influenza, CMV and Epstein-Barr virus. In vitro tests confirmed that a few of the cytomegalovirus-associated TCR beta chains recognize cytomegalovirus antigens. Linkage disequilibrium might explain the correlated functional status among segregating V segments, but an unknown experimental factor could not be ruled out. Across donors, most TCR sequences were observed very rarely, whereas some public TCRs were present in many individuals. The only immune exposure information available for the cohort was CMV serostatus. A later genetic analysis associated a missense DCLRE1C variant with V-gene and J-gene trimming of TCR beta chains, and an independent cohort replicated the association. In an earlier analysis of about 550 of the donors, most TCR beta V segments were observed in productive rearrangements about 87% or about 30% of the time, broadly matching IMGT annotations. A group of highly shared sequence variants was considered likely to be a technical artifact of the sequencing pipeline. In a later analysis, most CMV-associated TCR beta chains were found to appear HLA-restricted, with HLA associations seemingly driven largely by CMV exposure. Specific HLA alleles were associated with 16,951 TCR beta sequences at a false discovery rate of 0.05 in a later analysis.

Trimming takes 2 bases from V and 2 bases from J, and the germline ends sit 12 bases apart. CDR1 and CDR2 (SGHTA, FQGNSA) derive from the germline V gene. The CDR3 contains 15 residues, cysteine and phenylalanine counted. Just the 45-base CDR3 DNA is kept, in frame starting at base 1. In total, around 600 healthy bone marrow donors made up the cohort. At the time of sampling, every cohort member was nominally healthy, though immune exposures that went unrecorded were likely present. Of the 666 cohort members, roughly 290 had a positive CMV serostatus and just over 350 had a negative one, while no CMV serostatus was recorded for the donor. A peripheral blood sample was collected from each donor, and TCR beta sequencing was performed on peripheral blood mononuclear cells. The Qiagen DNeasy Blood Extraction Kit was used to extract genomic DNA from the blood cell samples. Worth noting for this clone: The clone's antigen remains unknown. Base-call qualities are not available, and no considerably larger clone is one nucleotide away.

Library preparation employed the immunoSEQ multiplex PCR assay. For the multiplex PCR, a mixture combining 60 forward primers for TCR Vbeta segments and 13 reverse primers for TCR Jbeta segments was used. Amplification of the CDR3 region of rearranged TCR beta genes was performed with a multiplex PCR assay on genomic DNA. On the Illumina HiSeq System, the amplified TCR beta libraries were sequenced as 87-base-pair reads. The authors processed their data as follows. In a later analysis, around 80 million unique TCR beta chains were counted across the approximately 640 repertoires, and approximately 11 million of these chains were shared by at least two donors. To remove PCR and sequencing errors, raw reads were error-corrected and collapsed into unique sequences using a nearest-neighbor algorithm that merged closely related sequences. To assign V, D and J gene segments, CDR3 sequences were aligned to IMGT reference sequences. For a sequence to be retained, a match of at least six nucleotides was required to both a V gene segment and a J gene segment. A rearrangement counted as productive if the CDR3 had no stop codons and remained in frame with V and J, and every other rearrangement counted as non-productive. Following IMGT convention, CDR3 was defined as the stretch from the second conserved V-encoded cysteine up to the conserved J-encoded phenylalanine. The earlier analysis of more than 450 of the donors excluded sequences that lacked an unambiguous match to a single V gene segment. An earlier analysis of several hundred of the donors called V segments functional above 56.7% productive rearrangements and segregating when the between-donor standard deviation exceeded 5%. A statistical classification framework was developed to diagnose cytomegalovirus status using the catalog of TCR beta chain sequences. In a later analysis, V and J genes were assigned by comparing TCR nucleotide sequences against IMGT/GENE-DB human TR gene sequences. A later analysis assigned CDR3 sequences and most-parsimonious VDJ recombination scenarios with the TCRdist pipeline. In a later analysis, each TCR beta chain was defined by its CDR3 amino acid sequence together with its V-gene family, and reads without a unique V-gene family were excluded. In a later analysis, several hundred highly shared, low-generation-probability nucleotide sequences were removed to address suspected cross-contamination and a sequencing artifact. For each public chain, a later analysis derived a clonal expansion index from normalized ranks of inferred template counts within each repertoire. In a later analysis, generation probabilities were computed with a VDJ recombination model fitted to out-of-frame rearrangements, and the resulting probabilities were checked against IGoR. In a later analysis, TCR-TCR, TCR-HLA and TCR-CMV co-occurrence was scored with hypergeometric tests, and a repertoire-size bias correction was applied to TCR pairs. In a later analysis, false discovery rates were estimated by permuting HLA or CMV assignments 20 times. In a later analysis, co-occurring TCRs were grouped with DBSCAN, and TCRdist sequence similarity was added when clustering was performed within HLA-allele-positive subsets. For co-occurrence clustering, repertoires with fewer than 30,000 or more than 120,000 public chains were excluded, along with a handful of repertoires with anomalous nucleotide sharing. TCRdb limited this immuneACCESS table to in-frame rearrangements with V and J called. A share of clones is missing; checked studies link under half to unresolved V genes, and the rest is unexplained. V and J calls and clone size are those listed in that table; D and trimming were worked out from the DNA. The sample yields tens of thousands of clones; around 60% were counted once. The ten largest account for 2.3% of the sample.

The sequenced sample consisted of PBMCs. The clonotype comes from a human donor in good health. The chain is made from TRBV7-2 and TRBJ2-5, with TRBD2 as a weak D call on 6 bases. The CDR3 protein is CASSLLSGEQETQYF. The sequence in DNA is TGTGCCAGCAGCTTACTGTCGGGGGAGCAAGAGACCCAGTACTTC.